This TCR beta chain was obtained from a study of blood T cell repertoires in COVID-19. Looking at the study overall: The United States, Italy and Spain provided the acute and convalescent COVID-19 samples. PBMCs, B-cell-depleted T cells, or T cells were the source of the cDNA or gDNA that made up the material.

Germline V CDR1 and CDR2: SNHLY, FYNNEI. The CDR3 runs to 13 residues. With V trimmed by 5 bases and J by 16 bases, 13 bases remained unmatched. Original analysis: Estimates of nucleated cell counts were drawn from the amplification of reference gene primers. Using immunoSEQ multiplex PCR, the repertoire was profiled, and TCRdb retains in-frame clones only, with some absent. That table supplies the V and J calls and clone size; D and trimming were determined from the DNA. Found here are some 78,000 clones, roughly 87% of them singletons; the top ten hold about 1%. This clonotype was sampled from a woman aged 50 to 65 in a cohort sampled during active COVID-19. The V and J genes are TRBV2 and TRBJ2-1, with 8 bases fitting TRBD2. What was sequenced was peripheral blood. CDR3: CASSILGLAPSFF. Written as DNA, the CDR3 is TGTGCCAGCAGTATCCTCGGACTAGCCCCAAGTTTCTTC. Full variable domain (rest looked up from reference TRBV2 and TRBJ2-1): EPEVTQTPSHQVTQMGQEVILRCVPISNHLYFYWYRQILGQKVEFLVSFYNNEISEKSEIFDDQFSVERPDGSNFTLKIRSTKLEDSAMYFCASSILGLAPSFFGPGTRLTVL.